This record covers a single T cell receptor (beta chain). This clonotype came up a few times. Its antigen is still unknown. There are no base qualities to consult, and no much larger clone falls within one base. CDR3 length: 13 amino acids, cysteine to phenylalanine. Only the CDR3 part of the read is kept: 39 bases, read in frame from the first base. Based on the germline V gene, the CDR1 and CDR2 sequences are SNHLY and FYNNEI. V lost 7 bases and J lost 7 bases; the stretch between them is 14 bases long. These data are taken from a study of human T cells and chemical hapten exposure (dated by TCRdb to the early 2020s). Looking at the study overall: For sensitization, 2% DPC in acetone was applied to a roughly 2 cm by roughly 2 cm area of upper inner arm skin. Throughout the study period of 20 to 25 weeks, patients also received therapeutic DPC doses to the scalp every week. Patch testing was performed on the upper back with Finn chambers containing 0.01% DPC, and the patch tests were scored after 6 days according to International Contact Dermatitis Research Group standards. The mostly female patient cohort included alopecia areata with under or over 50% scalp involvement, alopecia totalis and alopecia universalis. Libraries were pooled for sequencing, and variation in per-sample TCR yields was attributed mainly to small differences in library volumes within the pool. In alopecia patients, the study followed how the peripheral blood TCR repertoire changed in vivo over primary and secondary sensitization to diphenylcyclopropenone (DPC), a hapten. Blood was sampled from patients pre-sensitization (week 0) and at 2, 6 and about 24 weeks after DPC sensitization. Nearly 30 alopecia patients gave blood for TCR sequencing at one to four time points (pre-sensitization, 2, 6 and 24 weeks). The study at large found these results: A positive correlation was found between the number of PT1 expanded TCRs and patch test score, with significance reached at thresholds 8, 16 and 32 but not 4. Alopecia, a presumed autoimmune disease, was present in all patients, so the immune response of the patients might differ from that of healthy individuals. Repeated subsampling changed both the strength of the expansion versus patch-test correlation and the threshold at which that correlation became significant. Compared with pre-sensitization or healthy control sets, expanded TCRs formed significantly more large CDR3 similarity clusters, which is consistent with antigen-driven responses. DPC sensitization did not change how many TCRs were above 1 in 1000 frequency, and no evidence was found of alterations in global repertoire structure.

Preparation of the library involved RACE. Instrument used: NextSeq 500. During library preparation, unique molecular identifiers were attached to individual cDNA molecules so that TCRs could be counted quantitatively and reproducibly. For every blood RNA sample, sequencing covered both the TCR alpha and TCR beta chains. The paper's data handling went like this. The median number of TCRs per sample was some 100,000, ranging from roughly 23,224 to 690,600. V, J and CDR3 annotation of the TCR reads was performed with the Decombinator software suite. For PS versus PT1 abundance plots, all samples were subsampled to the same number of TCRs (28,000). Expanded TCRs were defined as absent before sensitization and observed at least eight times at the 2-week time point. TCRdb handled the public reads itself, with Q25 trimming in fastp and clone calling in MiXCR, and kept productive beta chains. Each CDR3 protein gets just one entry, which takes the most common genes and DNA from the rows behind it. The V and J calls, along with clone size, are taken from TCRdb and not from the paper's own processing. The sample yields 110,000 to 150,000 distinct CDR3 sequences; 12% were counted once. Clones ranked in the top ten supply under 1.5% of the sample.

This specimen's time point label, per the study, means: patch test 2, 6 weeks after DPC sensitization. Taken with the paper, the label for treatment or condition translates to: therapeutic diphenylcyclopropenone sensitization with weekly scalp DPC. Blood at each patch-test visit was drawn before the patch test was applied. Eligible patients were aged 18 to 70, diagnosed with alopecia, deemed suitable for DPC therapy, and excluded if pregnant. Total RNA was isolated from unfractionated whole blood collected in Tempus Blood RNA tubes. The source of this sequence is a woman in her 50s with alopecia areata. Some clones in this sample may be carry-over from other donors' samples. This specimen consisted of whole blood, obtained in connection with sensitization to the hapten diphenylcyclopropenone (DPC). The V and J segments used are TRBV2 and TRBJ2-1, with a tentative D call of TRBD1 or TRBD2, each matching 5 bases. The encoded CDR3 is CASMWGIRNEQFF. Read as DNA, the sequence is TGTGCCAGCATGTGGGGGATTAGGAATGAGCAGTTCTTC.